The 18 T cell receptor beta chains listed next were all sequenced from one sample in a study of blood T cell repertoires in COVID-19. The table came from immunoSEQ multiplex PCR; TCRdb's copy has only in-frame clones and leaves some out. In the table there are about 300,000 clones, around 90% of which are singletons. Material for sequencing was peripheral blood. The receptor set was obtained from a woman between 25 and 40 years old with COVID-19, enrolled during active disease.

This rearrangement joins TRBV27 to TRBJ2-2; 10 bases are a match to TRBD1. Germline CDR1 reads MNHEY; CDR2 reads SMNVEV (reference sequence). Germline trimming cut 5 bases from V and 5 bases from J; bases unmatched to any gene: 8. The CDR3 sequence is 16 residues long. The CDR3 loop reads CASSATGTGVTGELFF. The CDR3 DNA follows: TGTGCCAGCAGTGCAACCGGGACAGGGGTTACCGGGGAGCTGTTTTTT.

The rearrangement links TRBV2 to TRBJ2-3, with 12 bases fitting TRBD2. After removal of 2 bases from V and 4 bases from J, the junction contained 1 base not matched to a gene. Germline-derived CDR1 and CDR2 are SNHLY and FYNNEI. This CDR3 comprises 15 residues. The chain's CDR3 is CASSELAGGADTQYF. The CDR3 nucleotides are TGTGCCAGCAGTGAACTAGCGGGAGGGGCAGATACGCAGTATTTT.

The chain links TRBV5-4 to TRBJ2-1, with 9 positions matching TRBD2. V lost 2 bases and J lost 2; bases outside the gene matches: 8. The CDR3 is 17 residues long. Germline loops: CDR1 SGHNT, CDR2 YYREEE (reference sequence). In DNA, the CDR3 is TGTGCCAGCAGCTTTTCGTTAGCGGGAGTAACCTACAATGAGCAGTTCTTC. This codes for CASSFSLAGVTYNEQFF.

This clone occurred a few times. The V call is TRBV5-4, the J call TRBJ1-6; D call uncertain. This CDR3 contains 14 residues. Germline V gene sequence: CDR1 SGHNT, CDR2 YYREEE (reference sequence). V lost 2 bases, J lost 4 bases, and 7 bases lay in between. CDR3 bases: TGTGCCAGCAGCTTTTCGGGTTATAATTCACCCCTCCACTTT. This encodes CASSFSGYNSPLHF.

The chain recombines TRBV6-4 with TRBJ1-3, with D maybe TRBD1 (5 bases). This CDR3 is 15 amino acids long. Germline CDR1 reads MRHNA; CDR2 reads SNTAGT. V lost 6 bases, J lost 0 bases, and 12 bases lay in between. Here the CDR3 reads CASRVPDNSGNTIYF. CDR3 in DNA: TGTGCCAGCAGGGTTCCGGACAACTCTGGAAACACCATATATTTT.

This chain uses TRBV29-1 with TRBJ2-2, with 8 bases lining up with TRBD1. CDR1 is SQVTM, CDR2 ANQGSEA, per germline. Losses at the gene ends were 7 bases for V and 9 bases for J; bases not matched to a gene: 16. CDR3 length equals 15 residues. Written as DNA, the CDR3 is TGCAGCGCCGGGCCCCAGGGGGCCCTAAGGAGGGAGCTGTTTTTT. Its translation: CSAGPQGALRRELFF.

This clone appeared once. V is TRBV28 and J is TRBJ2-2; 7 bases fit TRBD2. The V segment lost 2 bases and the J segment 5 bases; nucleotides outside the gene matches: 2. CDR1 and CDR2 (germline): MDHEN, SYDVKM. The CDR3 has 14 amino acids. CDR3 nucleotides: TGTGCCAGCAGTTTACTAGCGGCAACCGGGGAGCTGTTTTTT. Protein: CASSLLAATGELFF.

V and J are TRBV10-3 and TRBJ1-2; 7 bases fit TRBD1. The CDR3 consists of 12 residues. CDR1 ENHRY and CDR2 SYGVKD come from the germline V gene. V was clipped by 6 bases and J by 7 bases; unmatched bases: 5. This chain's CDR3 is CAIRGQSLGYTF. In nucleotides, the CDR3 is TGTGCCATCAGGGGACAGAGCCTTGGCTACACCTTC.

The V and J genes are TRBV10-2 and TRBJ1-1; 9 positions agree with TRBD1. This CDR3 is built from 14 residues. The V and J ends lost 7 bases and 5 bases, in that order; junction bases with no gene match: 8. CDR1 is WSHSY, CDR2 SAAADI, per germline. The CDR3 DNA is TGCGCCAGCATACCACGGGGACAGGGAACTGAAGCTTTCTTT. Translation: CASIPRGQGTEAFF.

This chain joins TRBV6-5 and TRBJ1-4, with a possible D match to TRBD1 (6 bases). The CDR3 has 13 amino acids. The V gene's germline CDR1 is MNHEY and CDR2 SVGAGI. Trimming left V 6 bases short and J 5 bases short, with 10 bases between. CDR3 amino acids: CASRGQLNEKLFF. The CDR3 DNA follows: TGTGCCAGCAGAGGACAGCTAAATGAAAAACTGTTTTTT.

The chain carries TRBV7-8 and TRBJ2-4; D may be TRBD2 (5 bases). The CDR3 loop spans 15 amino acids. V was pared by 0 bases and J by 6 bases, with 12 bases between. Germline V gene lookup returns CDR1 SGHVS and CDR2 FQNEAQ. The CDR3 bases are TGTGCCAGCAGCTTAGCGCCGAGGGTGGGAAACATTCAGTACTTC. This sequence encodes CASSLAPRVGNIQYF.

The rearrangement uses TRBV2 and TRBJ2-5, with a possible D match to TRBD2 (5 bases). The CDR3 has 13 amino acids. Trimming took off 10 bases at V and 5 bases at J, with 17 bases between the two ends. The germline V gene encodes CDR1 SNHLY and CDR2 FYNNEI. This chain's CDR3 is CAITLPGVETQYF. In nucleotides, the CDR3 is TGTGCCATAACCCTTCCCGGGGTCGAGACCCAGTACTTC.

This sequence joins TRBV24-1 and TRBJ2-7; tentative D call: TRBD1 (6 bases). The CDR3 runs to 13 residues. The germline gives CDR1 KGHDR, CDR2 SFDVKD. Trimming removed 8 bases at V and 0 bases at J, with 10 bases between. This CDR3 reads CATITGTSYEQYF. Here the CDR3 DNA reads TGTGCCACCATTACAGGGACCTCCTACGAGCAGTACTTC.

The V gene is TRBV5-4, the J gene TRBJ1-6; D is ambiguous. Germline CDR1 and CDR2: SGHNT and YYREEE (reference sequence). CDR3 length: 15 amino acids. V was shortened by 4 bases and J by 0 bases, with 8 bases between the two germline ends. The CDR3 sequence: CASSPSSSYNSPLHF. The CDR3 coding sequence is TGTGCCAGCAGCCCCTCGAGCTCCTATAATTCACCCCTCCACTTT.

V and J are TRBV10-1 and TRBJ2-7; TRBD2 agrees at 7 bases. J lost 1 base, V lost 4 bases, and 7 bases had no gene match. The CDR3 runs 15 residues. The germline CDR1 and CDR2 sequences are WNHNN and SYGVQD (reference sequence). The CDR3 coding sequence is TGCGCCAGCAGTGCCAGCGGGATGAATTCCTACGAGCAGTACTTC. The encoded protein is CASSASGMNSYEQYF.

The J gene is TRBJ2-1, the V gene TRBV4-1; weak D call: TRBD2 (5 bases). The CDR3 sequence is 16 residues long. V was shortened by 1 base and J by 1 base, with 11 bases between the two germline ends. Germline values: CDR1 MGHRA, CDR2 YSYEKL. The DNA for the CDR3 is TGCGCCAGCAGCCAAGTGGACTTAATATCCTACAATGAGCAGTTCTTC. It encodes CASSQVDLISYNEQFF.

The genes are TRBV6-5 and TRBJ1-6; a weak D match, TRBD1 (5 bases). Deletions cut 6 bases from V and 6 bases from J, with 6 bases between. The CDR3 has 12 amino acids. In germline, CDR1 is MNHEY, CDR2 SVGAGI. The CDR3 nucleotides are TGTGCCAGCAGAAGGGGTAATTCACCCCTCCACTTT. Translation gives CASRRGNSPLHF.

The CDR3: CAWSVPGGVGQPQHF. The CDR3 coding sequence is TGTGCCTGGAGTGTACCCGGGGGAGTGGGTCAGCCCCAGCATTTT. The rearrangement links TRBV30 to TRBJ1-5, with TRBD1 as a possible D gene (5 bases). CDR3 size: 15 residues. Trimming removed 0 bases at V and 6 bases at J, with 15 bases between. Germline V lookup: CDR1 GTSNPN, CDR2 SVGIG (reference sequence). The full variable domain, with the rest looked up from reference TRBV30 and TRBJ1-5, is SQTIHQWPATLVQPVGSPLSLECTVEGTSNPNLYWYRQAAGRGLQLLFYSVGIGQISSEVPQNLSASRPQDRQFILSSKKLLLSDSGFYLCAWSVPGGVGQPQHFGDGTRLSIL.